Listed below are T cell receptor beta chains from one sample, sequenced in a study of T cells after yellow fever vaccination. Using its own MiXCR run on the 5' RACE reads, TCRdb lists one record per CDR3 protein. The profile shows some 560,000 distinct CDR3 sequences, less than 20% of them singletons. Specimen: PBMCs, collected 15 days after the yellow fever booster vaccination. Receptors were obtained from a man aged 30 to 39 who received the YFV17D yellow fever vaccine. Both conserved end residues are part of each CDR3. The D gene is left open where the match is weak. Clone size is shown for a subset of rows, as once, few, many or a class of expanded clone.

>-|few|TRBJ2-5|TRBV7-8
TGTGCCAGCAGCTTCCCCGGATTACAAGAGACCCAGTACTTC
CASSFPGLQETQYF
>TRBD1|-|TRBJ1-6|TRBV12-3/TRBV12-4
TGTGCCAGCAGTTTAGTGGGACAGGGTAATTCACCCCTCCACTTT
CASSLVGQGNSPLHF
>-|-|TRBJ2-1|TRBV20-1
TGCAGTGCTGGATCAGGGGCTTGGATCAATGAGCAGTTCTTC
CSAGSGAWINEQFF
>-|few|TRBJ2-5|TRBV7-2
TGTGCCAGCAGCTTAGTTACAGGGTACCAAGAGACCCAGTACTTC
CASSLVTGYQETQYF
>-|-|TRBJ2-3|TRBV28
TGTGCCAGCAGTAAACTAGGGAGCACAGATACGCAGTATTTT
CASSKLGSTDTQYF
>TRBD1|-|TRBJ2-7|TRBV7-2
TGTGCCAGCAGCTTGAACCTCGGGACAGGGGTCCACGAGCAGTACTTC
CASSLNLGTGVHEQYF
>TRBD1|few|TRBJ2-5|TRBV20-1
TGCAGTGCTACAACAGGGGCCCAGGAGACCCAGTACTTC
CSATTGAQETQYF
>TRBD2|few|TRBJ2-2|TRBV2
TGTGCCAGCTCTGAGCGGGGTTTCGCCGGGGAGCTGTTTTTT
CASSERGFAGELFF
>-|-|TRBJ1-1|TRBV25-1
TGTGCCAGCAGTGCGCAGGGCGCTGAAGCTTTCTTT
CASSAQGAEAFF
>-|-|TRBJ2-7|TRBV7-3
TGTGCCAGCAGCCCGACCCACGGACAGTACGAGCAGTACTTC
CASSPTHGQYEQYF
>-|-|TRBJ2-3|TRBV14
TGTGCCAGCAGCCAATTCGTCGGGATCGGCACAGATACGCAGTATTTT
CASSQFVGIGTDTQYF
>TRBD2|-|TRBJ2-5|TRBV5-1
TGCGCCAGCAGCTTGGCGGGGACTAGAGCGGAGACCCAGTACTTC
CASSLAGTRAETQYF
>TRBD1|-|TRBJ2-7|TRBV7-2
TGTGCCAGCAGTTCGGGGACAGGGGGTAGGGAGCAGTACTTC
CASSSGTGGREQYF
>-|-|TRBJ1-5|TRBV12-3/TRBV12-4
TGTGCCAGCAGTAACGGCTTAAGGGGGGGCAGAGGGCAGCCCCAGCATTTT
CASSNGLRGGRGQPQHF
>-|-|TRBJ2-7|TRBV20-1
TGCAGTGCTAGGGGAGCGGAACAGTACTTC
CSARGAEQYF
>TRBD2|-|TRBJ2-1|TRBV6-5
TGTGCCAGCAGTTCCAGGACTAGCGGGAGATCACAGTTCTTC
CASSSRTSGRSQFF